This T cell receptor (beta chain) was captured in a study of CD8+CD57+ T cells in acquired aplastic anemia. Investigators profiled TCR beta VDJ and CDR3 from genomic DNA template. TCRdb passed the reads through MiXCR, listing each CDR3 protein once. The sample consists of 150,000 to 200,000 distinct CDR3 sequences, 35% to 55% of them appearing once. Trimming took 6 bases from V and 5 from J, leaving 14 bases between them. Germline CDR1 SQVTM, CDR2 ANQGSEA. There are 12 residues in the CDR3. The chain recombines TRBV29-1 with TRBJ2-7, with D possibly being TRBD1 or TRBD2 (6 bases each). This receptor was identified in a human donor in good health. The sequencing sample was made of sorted CD4+, CD8+, or CD8+CD57+ T cells (not recorded which) from PBMCs. The CDR3 region has the DNA TGCAGCGTCGGGGGACATTCAAACGAGCAGTACTTC. Protein sequence: CSVGGHSNEQYF.